What follows describes a single T cell receptor beta chain. CDR1 is LGHDT, CDR2 YNNKEL, per germline (reference sequence). The junction had 8 bases not matched to a gene; V was cut back by 5 bases and J by 2 bases. The CDR3 length is 15 residues. The entry originates in a study of blood T cell repertoires in COVID-19. The method was immunoSEQ multiplex PCR; TCRdb's version includes in-frame clones alone and lacks a portion of them. The sample includes approximately 75,000 clones, under 80% seen only once; the top ten take 2.5% to 3%. Sequenced: peripheral blood. V usage is TRBV3-1 (or the pseudogene TRBV3-2) and J usage is TRBJ1-2; 7 bases match TRBD1. This clonotype was obtained from a human donor with acute or convalescent COVID-19. The donor label of this sample is uncertain. The CDR3 DNA reads as TGTGCCAGCAGCTCAGACGGACAGGCGAACTATGGCTACACCTTC. Translating it yields CASSSDGQANYGYTF.